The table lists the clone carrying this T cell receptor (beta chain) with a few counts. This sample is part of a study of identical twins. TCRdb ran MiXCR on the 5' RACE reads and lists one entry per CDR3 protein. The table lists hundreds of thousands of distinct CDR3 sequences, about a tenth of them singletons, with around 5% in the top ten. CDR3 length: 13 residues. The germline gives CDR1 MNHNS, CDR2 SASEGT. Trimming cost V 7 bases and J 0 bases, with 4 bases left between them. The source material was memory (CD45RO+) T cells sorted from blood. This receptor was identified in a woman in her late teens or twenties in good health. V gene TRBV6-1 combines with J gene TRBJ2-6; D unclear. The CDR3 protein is CASKGSGANVLTF. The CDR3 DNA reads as TGTGCCAGCAAGGGCTCTGGGGCCAACGTCCTGACTTTC.